This TCR beta chain was captured by sequencing in a study of cytomegalovirus exposure and HLA in healthy donors. Researchers ran the PCR with 60 Vbeta and 13 Jbeta primers. Sequencing used immunoSEQ multiplex PCR; TCRdb keeps in-frame clones, though not all of them. Among about 200,000 clones listed, about four fifths were seen once. V lost 0 bases, J lost 1 base, and 6 bases lay in between. Germline-derived CDR1 and CDR2 are LGHNA and YSLEER. The CDR3 is 15 residues long. Findings and caveats of the study: As was reported, the classifier diagnosed cytomegalovirus status with high specificity and sensitivity. The authors listed 164 TCR beta chains as cytomegalovirus-associated. Rates of TCR association differed by HLA locus in a later analysis, with DRB1 highest and HLA-C lowest.

Of note for this clone: What it recognizes is unknown. The same CDR3 is also encoded by other DNA sequences in this sample.

Input material: PBMCs. The sequence came from a man aged 40-50 years in good health and CMV-seropositive. The chain recombines TRBV4-3 with TRBJ2-2; possibly TRBD2 for D (5 bases). The CDR3 protein is CASSQEEGNTGELFF. Written as DNA, the CDR3 is TGCGCCAGCAGCCAAGAAGAGGGGAACACCGGGGAGCTGTTTTTT.